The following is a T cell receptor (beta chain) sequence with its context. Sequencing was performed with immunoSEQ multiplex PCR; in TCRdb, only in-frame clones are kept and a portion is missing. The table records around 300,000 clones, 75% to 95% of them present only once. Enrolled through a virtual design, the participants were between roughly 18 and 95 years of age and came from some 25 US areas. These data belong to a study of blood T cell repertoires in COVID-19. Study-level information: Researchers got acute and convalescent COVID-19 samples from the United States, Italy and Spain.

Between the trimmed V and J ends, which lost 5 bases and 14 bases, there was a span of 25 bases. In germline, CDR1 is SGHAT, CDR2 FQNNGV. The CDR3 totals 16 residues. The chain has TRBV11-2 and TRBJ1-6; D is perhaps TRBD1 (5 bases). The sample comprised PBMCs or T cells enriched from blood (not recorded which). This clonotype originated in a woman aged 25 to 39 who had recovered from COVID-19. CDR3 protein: CASSLSREARGKTLHF. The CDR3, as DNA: TGTGCCAGCAGCCTCTCGCGGGAGGCACGGGGGAAGACCCTCCACTTT. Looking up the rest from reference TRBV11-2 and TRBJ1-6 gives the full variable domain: EAGVAQSPRYKIIEKRQSVAFWCNPISGHATLYWYQQILGQGPKLLIQFQNNGVVDDSQLPKDRFSAERLKGVDSTLKIQPAKLEDSAVYLCASSLSREARGKTLHFGNGTRLTVT.